This T cell receptor (beta chain) was captured by sequencing in a study of cytomegalovirus exposure and HLA in healthy donors (dated 2017 in TCRdb). In terms of the full investigation: An earlier analysis of some 600 of the donors reported under 300 Gb of sequence data and approximately 120 million unique TCR beta sequences obtained from 150 million to 200 million T cells. To predict cytomegalovirus infection status, the study combined high-throughput TCR immunosequencing, statistical association of individual TCRs with disease status, and machine learning. Class I and class II HLA loci were covered by the typing at four-digit resolution. The study aimed to test whether signatures of past pathogen exposure could be identified by cataloging public T cell receptors. Four or five DR-DQ haplotypes were handled as single units for association and clustering, since linkage in the cohort was strong. The genetic ancestry cluster associated with self-reported Caucasian donors included 81% of the 350 to 500 genotyped donors. Among almost 400 genotyped donors of the cohort, an average of approximately 250,000 unique TCR beta nucleotide sequences were sequenced per donor, around 18% of them non-productive. Every discovery cohort repertoire had been produced on one sequencing platform. Typing coverage varied by locus: roughly 629-640 donors for A, B, C, DRB1 and DQB1; approximately 560 for DQA1; over 600 for DPA1; approximately 470 for DPB1. In a later analysis, previously published TCR beta repertoires from hundreds of donors were re-analyzed and high-resolution HLA genotyping was added so that TCR occurrence patterns could be studied. Donor age, sex, ethnicity and CMV serostatus were compiled alongside the repertoire data. Genome-wide SNP genotypes for about 60% of the roughly 670 donors were used in a later genetic analysis, which treated that subset as a discovery cohort. Using immunosequencing, the study profiled T cell repertoires from about 620 subjects and related those repertoires to cytomegalovirus serostatus. An earlier analysis of several hundred of the donors applied high-throughput TCR beta sequencing to assess whether each TCR beta V gene segment acted as functional or pseudogenic. An early release covering about 600 HLA-typed donors comprised roughly 300 gigabases of sequencing data and about 90 million unique TCR sequences. A separate validation cohort of more than 100 different subjects was used in addition to the 666-subject first cohort. Rather than using new phenotypic data, the later analysis identified candidate immune exposures from TCR beta sequences and from how often those sequences occurred across donors. The paper as a whole reports these results and caveats: For the cohort, immune exposure information was limited to CMV serostatus. The classifier was reported to diagnose cytomegalovirus status with high specificity and sensitivity in both the original cohort and the validation cohort. Presence/absence analyses assumed roughly uniform sequencing depth across donors, an assumption that may not hold. A later analysis found that TCR association rates varied across HLA loci, with DRB1 alleles showing the most associated TCRs and HLA-C alleles the fewest. Because HLA typing was unavailable for some donors at each locus, only the typed subset was used in association tests. A later analysis found that most CMV-associated TCR beta chains appeared HLA-restricted, with HLA associations seemingly driven largely by CMV exposure. In this cohort, only TCR beta chains were sequenced, and detectable features were limited by the absence of alpha or paired-chain data. A cluster of highly shared sequence variants was judged likely to represent a technical artifact of the sequencing pipeline. In a later analysis, 16,951 TCR beta sequences were associated with specific HLA alleles at a false discovery rate of 0.05. When HLA alleles, especially DR and DQ, strongly co-occurred, attributing TCR associations to individual alleles was difficult. In vitro tests confirmed that a few of the cytomegalovirus-associated TCR beta chains recognize cytomegalovirus antigens. A later genetic analysis reported fewer N-insertions in productive TCRs among donors in an Asian-associated ancestry cluster than the roughly 700-donor mean. In a later genetic analysis, a missense DCLRE1C variant was associated with V-gene and J-gene trimming of TCR beta chains, and the association was replicated in an independent cohort. Linkage disequilibrium might explain the correlated functional status among segregating V segments, but an unknown experimental factor could not be excluded. A later analysis reported that several top co-occurrence clusters appeared linked to parvovirus B19, influenza, CMV and Epstein-Barr virus. Because the 87-base-pair reads could not distinguish some IMGT-functional V segments, including TRBV6-2 and TRBV6-3, those segments were excluded. In a later analysis, HLA-associated TCR beta chains were found to be more clonally expanded and to have lower generation probabilities than equally common non-associated chains. In the study, 150 to 200 TCR beta chains were listed as associated with cytomegalovirus. Most TCR sequences were seen in very few donors, while some public TCRs were found in many individuals. A further reported finding was that TCR beta sequences accurately predicted the HLA-A and HLA-B alleles for most subjects in the first cohort. Because counts were too low, approximately 18 rarely observed V segments, including chromosome 9 orphons, were excluded from the earlier analysis of several hundred of the donors. The authors suggested that the approach could potentially be extended to other disease states and immunological phenotypes. In an earlier analysis of 587 of the donors, most TCR beta V segments appeared in productive rearrangements about 90% or about 30% of the time, broadly matching IMGT annotations.

In total, around 600 healthy bone marrow donors made up the cohort. All cohort members were sampled while nominally healthy, although unrecorded immune exposures were likely present. The donor was CMV seropositive and belonged to the group of 250 to 300 seropositive cohort members. A peripheral blood sample was collected from each donor, and TCR beta sequencing was performed on peripheral blood mononuclear cells. The Qiagen DNeasy Blood Extraction Kit was used to extract genomic DNA from the blood cell samples. The germline V gene provides CDR1 SNHLY and CDR2 FYNNEI. From the cysteine up to the phenylalanine, the CDR3 has a length of 14 residues. The kept DNA is CDR3 alone, 42 bases in frame from the first base. V lost 10 bases and J lost 8 bases, and the count of bases not matched to a germline gene is 8. Receptor libraries were prepared by the immunoSEQ multiplex PCR assay. For the multiplex PCR, a mixture combining 60 forward primers for TCR Vbeta segments and 13 reverse primers for TCR Jbeta segments was used. The CDR3 region of rearranged TCR beta genes was amplified from genomic DNA with a multiplex PCR assay. Amplified TCR beta libraries were sequenced as 87-base-pair reads on the Illumina HiSeq System. Per the authors' processing: A later analysis tallied roughly 78 million unique TCR beta chains across the 700 or so repertoires, and about 10 million of those chains were shared by two or more donors. Raw reads were error-corrected and collapsed into unique sequences with a nearest-neighbor algorithm that merged closely related sequences to remove PCR and sequencing errors. To assign V, D and J gene segments, CDR3 sequences were aligned to IMGT reference sequences. For a sequence to be retained, a match of at least six nucleotides to both a V gene segment and a J gene segment was required. A rearrangement counted as productive if the CDR3 had no stop codons and remained in frame with V and J, and every other rearrangement counted as non-productive. Following IMGT convention, CDR3 was defined as the stretch from the second conserved V-encoded cysteine up to the conserved J-encoded phenylalanine. The earlier analysis of 587 of the donors excluded sequences that lacked an unambiguous match to a single V gene segment. An earlier analysis of fewer than 750 of the donors called V segments functional above 56.7% productive rearrangements and segregating when the between-donor standard deviation exceeded 5%. A statistical classification framework was developed to diagnose cytomegalovirus status using the catalog of TCR beta chain sequences. In a later analysis, V and J genes were assigned by comparing TCR nucleotide sequences against IMGT/GENE-DB human TR gene sequences. The TCRdist pipeline was used in a later analysis to assign CDR3 sequences and most-parsimonious VDJ recombination scenarios. In a later analysis, every TCR beta chain was defined by the combination of its CDR3 amino acid sequence and its V-gene family, and reads without a unique V-gene family were dropped. In a later analysis, some 600 highly shared, low-generation-probability nucleotide sequences were removed to address suspected cross-contamination and a sequencing artifact. In a later analysis, a clonal expansion index was calculated for each public chain from normalized within-repertoire ranks of inferred template counts. Generation probabilities in a later analysis came from a VDJ recombination model fitted to out-of-frame rearrangements, and those results were checked against IGoR. In a later analysis, hypergeometric tests were used to score TCR-TCR, TCR-HLA and TCR-CMV co-occurrence, with a repertoire-size bias correction applied to TCR pairs. A later analysis estimated false discovery rates by permuting HLA or CMV assignments 20 times. A later analysis grouped co-occurring TCRs with DBSCAN, adding TCRdist sequence similarity when clustering within HLA-allele-positive subsets. Repertoires with fewer than 30,000 or more than 120,000 public chains were left out of co-occurrence clustering, as were four to six repertoires with anomalous nucleotide sharing. TCRdb carries this immuneACCESS record with in-frame sequences only. Its versions omit some clonotypes, under half of them owing to an unresolved V gene in the studies checked, with the rest unexplained. Clone size and the V and J calls come from that table; the DNA yielded D and trimming. The sample contains roughly 200,000 clones, about four fifths of them found a single time. The top ten clonotypes cover roughly 3.1% of the sample.

Remarks on this clone: The target of this receptor is not known. No qualities accompany the bases; no much larger clone lies one base away.

This clonotype was obtained from a man in his forties in good health and CMV-seropositive. This chain joins TRBV2 to TRBJ2-1, and TRBD2 matches 13 of the central bases. The specimen was PBMCs. The nucleotide sequence is given as TGTGCCACTGAACCGGGACTAGCGGGGCATGAGCAGTTCTTC. This encodes CATEPGLAGHEQFF.